This TCR beta chain was recovered during a study of regulatory T cells in long-lasting Graves disease. Turning to the study itself: Persistent Graves' disease required over 5 years of antithyroid drugs and positive TSH receptor antibodies.

The ends were cut back, 4 bases at V and 6 bases at J, with 19 bases in the middle. The CDR3 is made up of 16 amino acids. Germline loops: CDR1 LGHDT, CDR2 YNNKEL (reference sequence). Arm-PCR with iRepertoire HTBI primers amplified the CDR3 regions for these TCR beta libraries. Using its own MiXCR run on the multiplex PCR reads, TCRdb lists one record per CDR3 protein. The sample includes roughly 300,000 distinct CDR3 sequences, 20% seen only once; the top ten take about 29%. Specified time point: persistent/refractory GD, antithyroid drugs over 5 years with positive TRAb. Construction of the TCR library relied on RNA isolated from PBMCs. Diagnoses of Graves' disease were made by American Thyroid Association guidelines. The collection involved drawing roughly 9.1 milliliters of peripheral blood into EDTA tubes.

This clonotype originated in a female donor with Graves disease. The input for sequencing was peripheral blood mononuclear cells (PBMCs), taken when the disease was refractory, from a patient treated with antithyroid drugs. The chain employs TRBV3-1 and TRBJ2-1, with D possibly TRBD2 on 5 matching bases. The CDR3: CASSPYPRGPTNEQFF. CDR3 nucleotides: TGTGCCAGCAGCCCATATCCTAGAGGGCCGACCAATGAGCAGTTCTTC.